Each of the 9 T cell receptor beta chains below was sequenced from the same sample in a study of a mutant IDH1 vaccine in newly diagnosed glioma. Time point noted: week 11, during vaccination. Vaccine doses each comprised 300 ug of mutant IDH1 20-mer peptide, with topical imiquimod. TCRdb's table, derived via immunoSEQ multiplex PCR, lists solely in-frame clones and lacks some. This sample carries tens of thousands of clones, 70% of them seen once, and the ten largest clones take about 11%. Antigens of these TCRs are unknown. The source was peripheral blood mononuclear cells (PBMCs), collected from a glioma patient whose treatment included an IDH1 peptide vaccine. Receptors were obtained from a man aged 18 to 30 with glioma. Some clones in this sample may be carry-over from other donors' samples.

The genes are TRBV6-6 and TRBJ1-1, with D unresolved. CDR1 and CDR2 from the germline V gene are MNHNY and SVGAGI (reference sequence). The CDR3 spans 15 residues. V was cut by 2 bases and J by 2 bases, with 12 bases left in between. The CDR3 coding sequence is TGTGCCAGCAGTTACCGGACCGCATTAAACACTGAAGCTTTCTTT. Translated, it gives CASSYRTALNTEAFF.

This clone was seen just once. The CDR3 region has the DNA TGTGCCAGCAGCGTAGGGGGGGATGGCTACACCTTC. It translates to CASSVGGDGYTF. The chain has TRBV9 and TRBJ1-2, with TRBD1 as a possible D gene (5 bases). Germline V CDR1 and CDR2: SGDLS, YYNGEE. Trimming stripped 0 bases from V and 6 bases from J, with 6 bases between. The CDR3 runs 12 residues.

In DNA, the CDR3 is TGTGCCAGCAGGTCGATTTTACTTGGGGGCCGGACTGAAGCTTTCTTT. Amino acid sequence: CASRSILLGGRTEAFF. The chain couples TRBV7-9 to TRBJ1-1; tentative D call: TRBD1 (6 bases). This CDR3 is built from 16 residues. The V gene's germline CDR1 is SEHNR and CDR2 FQNEAQ (reference sequence). The V end lost 6 bases, the J end lost 5 bases, and 22 bases lay between the germline ends.

This chain joins TRBV6-1 and TRBJ2-1; perhaps D is TRBD1 or TRBD2 (6 bases each). Trimming stripped 4 bases from V and 7 bases from J, with 17 bases between. CDR1 and CDR2 from the germline V gene are MNHNS and SASEGT. The CDR3 totals 15 residues. The CDR3 region has the DNA TGTGCCAGCAGTGTATGGGGGGCGCCGGGGAATGAGCAGTTCTTC. Translation: CASSVWGAPGNEQFF.

The chain carries TRBV7-9 and TRBJ1-2; 10 bases are shared with TRBD1. This CDR3 has 16 residues. Looked up from germline, CDR1 is SEHNR and CDR2 is FQNEAQ (reference sequence). With V trimmed by 6 bases and J by 6 bases, 13 bases remained unmatched. This CDR3 is CASRRGGSTGGHGYTF. CDR3 coding DNA: TGTGCCAGCAGGCGTGGGGGATCGACAGGGGGCCATGGCTACACCTTC.

The rearrangement uses TRBV6-5 and TRBJ2-7; D remains ambiguous. CDR1 MNHEY and CDR2 SVGAGI come from the germline V gene. This CDR3 contains 15 residues. V lost 6 bases to trimming and J lost 0 bases, with 15 bases between them. CDR3 DNA: TGTGCCAGCAGCCCCCTGGACGTCCTCTCCTACGAGCAGTACTTC. It yields the protein CASSPLDVLSYEQYF.

V gene TRBV28 combines with J gene TRBJ1-5; a weak D match, TRBD1 (5 bases). This CDR3 is built from 13 residues. Germline V gene sequence: CDR1 MDHEN, CDR2 SYDVKM. Trimming left V 5 bases short and J 2 bases short, with 7 bases between. The CDR3 bases are TGTGCCAGCAGTCAGGGAGGCAATCAGCCCCAGCATTTT. Protein product: CASSQGGNQPQHF.

The chain has TRBV4-1 and TRBJ2-1; no clear D. This CDR3 has 13 amino acids. The V gene's germline CDR1 is MGHRA and CDR2 YSYEKL. Trimming left V 3 bases short and J 8 bases short, with 11 bases between. Here the CDR3 reads CASSQRSKHEQFF. The CDR3 DNA is TGCGCCAGCAGCCAGAGATCAAAGCATGAGCAGTTCTTC.

The J gene is TRBJ1-3, the V gene TRBV7-9; 7 positions match TRBD1. The CDR3 extends over 18 amino acids. The V and J ends lost 1 base and 0 bases, in that order; junction bases with no gene match: 9. Germline CDR1 and CDR2: SEHNR and FQNEAQ (reference sequence). CDR3: CASSLGGTEAISGNTIYF. Written as DNA, the CDR3 is TGTGCCAGCAGCTTAGGGGGGACAGAGGCAATCTCTGGAAACACCATATATTTT.